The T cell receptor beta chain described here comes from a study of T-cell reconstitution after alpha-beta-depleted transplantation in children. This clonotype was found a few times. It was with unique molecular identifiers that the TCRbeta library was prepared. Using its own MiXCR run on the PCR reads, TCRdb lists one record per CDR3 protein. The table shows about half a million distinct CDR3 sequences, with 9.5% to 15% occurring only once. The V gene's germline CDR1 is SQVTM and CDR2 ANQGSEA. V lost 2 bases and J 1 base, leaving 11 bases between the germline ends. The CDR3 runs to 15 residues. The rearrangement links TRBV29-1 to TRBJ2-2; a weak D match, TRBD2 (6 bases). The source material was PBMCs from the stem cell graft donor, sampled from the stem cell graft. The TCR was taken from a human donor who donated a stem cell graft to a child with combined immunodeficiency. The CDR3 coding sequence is TGCAGCGTTGAAAACCGGGACTTGAACACCGGGGAGCTGTTTTTT. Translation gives CSVENRDLNTGELFF.